This record covers a single T cell receptor beta chain. The data were obtained in a study of blood T cell repertoires in COVID-19. Study-wide background: The United States, Italy and Spain supplied acute and convalescent COVID-19 samples. The analysed material was cDNA or gDNA that came from T cells, B-cell-depleted T cells, or PBMCs.

This CDR3 has 16 amino acids. Under the authors' procedure: Amplification of reference gene primers provided the estimated nucleated cell counts. The method was immunoSEQ multiplex PCR; TCRdb's version includes in-frame clones alone and lacks a portion of them. The DNA was the basis for D and trimming; V, J and clone size are from that table. The sample consists of around 310,000 clones, around 90% of them appearing once. Patients of the Seattle cohort, enrolled during active infection, were followed longitudinally. This chain joins TRBV7-5 and TRBJ2-3; TRBD1 is the table's D call, not checked against the DNA. TRBV7-5 is tagged as a pseudogene. This receptor was obtained from a woman between 40 and 55 years old with COVID-19, enrolled during active disease. Sequencing used peripheral blood. CDR3 nucleotide sequence: TGTGCCAGAAGCTTATTCGAGGGGGCGGGCACAGATACGCAGTATTTT. This gives the protein CARSLFEGAGTDTQYF.